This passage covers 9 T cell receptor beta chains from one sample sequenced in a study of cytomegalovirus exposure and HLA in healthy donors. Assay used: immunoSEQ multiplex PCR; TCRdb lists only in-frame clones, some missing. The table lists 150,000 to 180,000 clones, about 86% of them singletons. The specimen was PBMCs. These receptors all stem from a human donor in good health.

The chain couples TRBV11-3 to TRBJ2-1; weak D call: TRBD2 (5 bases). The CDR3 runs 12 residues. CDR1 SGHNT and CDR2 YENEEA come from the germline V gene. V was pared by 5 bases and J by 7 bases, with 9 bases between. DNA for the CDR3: TGTGCCAGCAGCCTTGGGAGAAATGAGCAGTTCTTC. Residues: CASSLGRNEQFF.

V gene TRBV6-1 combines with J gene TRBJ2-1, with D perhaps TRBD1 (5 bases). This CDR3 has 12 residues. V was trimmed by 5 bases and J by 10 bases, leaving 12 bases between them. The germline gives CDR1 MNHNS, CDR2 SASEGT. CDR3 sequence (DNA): TGTGCCAGCAGTCGAACAGGAAGGGAGCAGTTCTTC. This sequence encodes CASSRTGREQFF.

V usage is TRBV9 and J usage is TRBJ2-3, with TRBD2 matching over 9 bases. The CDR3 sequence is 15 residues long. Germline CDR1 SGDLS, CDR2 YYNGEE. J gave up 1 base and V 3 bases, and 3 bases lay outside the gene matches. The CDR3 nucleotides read TGTGCCAGCAGCGCTAGCGGGACCCGCACAGATACGCAGTATTTT. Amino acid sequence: CASSASGTRTDTQYF.

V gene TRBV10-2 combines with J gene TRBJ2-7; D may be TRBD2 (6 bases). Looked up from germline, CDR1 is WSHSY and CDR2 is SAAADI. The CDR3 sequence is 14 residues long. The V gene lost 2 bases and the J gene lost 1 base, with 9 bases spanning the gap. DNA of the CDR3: TGCGCCAGCAGTGAGGTAGCGGATTCCTACGAGCAGTACTTC. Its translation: CASSEVADSYEQYF.

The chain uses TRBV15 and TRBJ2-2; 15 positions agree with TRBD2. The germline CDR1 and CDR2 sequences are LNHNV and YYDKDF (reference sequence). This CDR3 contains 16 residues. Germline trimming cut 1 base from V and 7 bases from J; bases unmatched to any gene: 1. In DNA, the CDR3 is TGTGCCACCAGCAGAGGGACTAGCGGGAGGGTCGGGGAGCTGTTTTTT. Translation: CATSRGTSGRVGELFF.

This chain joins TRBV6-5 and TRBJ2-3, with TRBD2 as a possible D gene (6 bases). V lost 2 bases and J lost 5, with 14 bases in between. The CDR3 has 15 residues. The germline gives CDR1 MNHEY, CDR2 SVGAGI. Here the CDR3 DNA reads TGTGCCAGCAGTTACGTGGGGGGTGGAAGAGATACGCAGTATTTT. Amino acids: CASSYVGGGRDTQYF.

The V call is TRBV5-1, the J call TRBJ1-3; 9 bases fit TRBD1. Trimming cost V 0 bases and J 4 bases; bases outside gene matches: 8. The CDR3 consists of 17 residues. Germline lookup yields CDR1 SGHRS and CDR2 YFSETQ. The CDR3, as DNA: TGCGCCAGCAGCTTGGCCGGACAGGGGACTTACGGAAACACCATATATTTT. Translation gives CASSLAGQGTYGNTIYF.

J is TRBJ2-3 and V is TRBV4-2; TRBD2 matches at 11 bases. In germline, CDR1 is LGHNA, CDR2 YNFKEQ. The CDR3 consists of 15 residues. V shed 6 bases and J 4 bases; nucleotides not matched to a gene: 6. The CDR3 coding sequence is TGTGCCAGCAGGCAACTAGCGGGAGTCGCAGATACGCAGTATTTT. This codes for CASRQLAGVADTQYF.

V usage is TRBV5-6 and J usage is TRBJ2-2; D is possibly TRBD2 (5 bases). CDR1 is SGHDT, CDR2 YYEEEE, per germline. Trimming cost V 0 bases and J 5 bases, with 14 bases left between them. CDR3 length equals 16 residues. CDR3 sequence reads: CASSLGRGSRTGELFF. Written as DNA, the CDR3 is TGTGCCAGCAGCTTGGGTCGAGGGAGCCGGACCGGGGAGCTGTTTTTT.